This entry lists 16 T cell receptor beta chains sequenced from one sample in a study of siplizumab effects on memory and regulatory T cells. Profiling relied on immunoSEQ multiplex PCR, and the TCRdb table lists in-frame clones only, not all of them. The sample carries around 110,000 clones, about 94% recorded once. The sequenced sample was non-Treg CD4+ T cells sorted from blood. The receptors were sampled from a human donor in good health.

CDR3: CASSQGRGQLNQPQHF. The CDR3 nucleotides are TGCGCCAGCAGCCAAGGTAGGGGACAGCTCAATCAGCCCCAGCATTTT. V usage is TRBV4-1 and J usage is TRBJ1-5; 7 bases map to TRBD1. The CDR3 extends over 16 amino acids. Germline V CDR1 and CDR2: MGHRA, YSYEKL. The trim removed 1 base at V and 3 bases at J, leaving 6 bases unmatched.

As regards this clone: This sample includes further DNA sequences coding for the same CDR3. The V and J genes are TRBV18 and TRBJ1-5, with 9 nucleotides matching TRBD1. Germline V gene sequence: CDR1 KGHSH, CDR2 LQKENI. This CDR3 has 15 amino acids. V gave up 6 bases and J gave up 1 base; unmatched junction bases: 4. CDR3 nucleotide sequence: TGTGCCAGCTCTCTAGACAGGGGGAGCAATCAGCCCCAGCATTTT. This gives the protein CASSLDRGSNQPQHF. The variable domain in full, with the rest retrieved from reference TRBV18 and TRBJ1-5, is NAGVMQNPRHLVRRRGQEARLRCSPMKGHSHVYWYRQLPEEGLKFMVYLQKENIIDESGMPKERFSAEFPKEGPSILRIQQVVRGDSAAYFCASSLDRGSNQPQHFGDGTRLSIL.

V usage is TRBV10-1 and J usage is TRBJ1-1; possibly TRBD1 for D (6 bases). The CDR3 consists of 13 residues. Germline-derived CDR1 and CDR2 are WNHNN and SYGVQD (reference sequence). Between the trimmed V and J ends, which lost 8 bases and 2 bases, there was a span of 12 bases. CDR3 sequence reads: CASSGHHNTEAFF. The CDR3 DNA reads TGCGCCAGCTCGGGACACCATAACACTGAAGCTTTCTTT.

The gene calls are TRBV19 and TRBJ2-5; D call uncertain. Per germline, CDR1 LNHDA and CDR2 SQIVND (reference sequence). V lost 7 bases and J 2 bases, leaving 14 bases between the germline ends. The length of the CDR3 is 14 residues. CDR3 bases: TGTGCCAGTAACACGGACGTTAATCAAGAGACCCAGTACTTC. As protein: CASNTDVNQETQYF.

The chain carries TRBV4-2 and TRBJ2-7; 8 bases align to TRBD1. CDR1 and CDR2 (germline): LGHNA, YNFKEQ. The CDR3 length is 14 residues. The V and J ends lost 4 bases and 0 bases, in that order; junction bases with no gene match: 2. The CDR3 nucleotides read TGTGCCAGCAGCCGGGACAGGAGCTCCTACGAGCAGTACTTC. Amino acids: CASSRDRSSYEQYF.

V is TRBV6-5 and J is TRBJ2-5, with D uncertain. V was pared by 8 bases and J by 2 bases, with 6 bases between. Germline values: CDR1 MNHEY, CDR2 SVGAGI. The CDR3 totals 11 residues. CDR3 in amino acids: CASGRQETQYF. The CDR3 region has the DNA TGTGCCAGCGGCAGGCAAGAGACCCAGTACTTC.

The V gene is TRBV5-5, the J gene TRBJ2-5; weak D call: TRBD1 (5 bases). This CDR3 has 13 amino acids. The germline V and J ends were trimmed by 2 bases and 4 bases, with 9 bases remaining between them. Germline CDR1 SGHKS, CDR2 YYEKEE (reference sequence). CDR3 region: CASSFDSSETQYF. CDR3 nucleotides: TGTGCCAGCAGCTTCGACAGTTCAGAGACCCAGTACTTC.

The J gene is TRBJ2-5, the V gene TRBV6-6; the D gene is possibly TRBD2 (7 bases). Germline assignment: CDR1 MNHNY and CDR2 SVGAGI (reference sequence). V was clipped by 2 bases and J by 4 bases, with 14 bases between them. This CDR3 comprises 15 residues. Here the CDR3 DNA reads TGTGCCAGCAGTTACGGGGGGGCCCACCCAGAGACCCAGTACTTC. Translated, it gives CASSYGGAHPETQYF.

This chain uses TRBV10-1 with TRBJ2-2; D call uncertain. The CDR3 is 12 residues long. Germline CDR1 and CDR2: WNHNN and SYGVQD (reference sequence). The ends were cut back, 6 bases at V and 7 bases at J, with 9 bases in the middle. CDR3 sequence reads: CASSANGGELFF. The CDR3 bases are TGCGCCAGCAGCGCCAACGGCGGGGAGCTGTTTTTT.

The gene calls are TRBV5-6 and TRBJ1-1; 7 positions match TRBD1. The CDR3 has 14 residues. CDR1 and CDR2 (germline): SGHDT, YYEEEE. V was clipped by 4 bases and J by 4 bases; unmatched bases: 7. In DNA form, the CDR3 reads TGTGCCAGCAGCGGGCGACAGGGATTCACTGAAGCTTTCTTT. Amino acid sequence: CASSGRQGFTEAFF.

A single count supports this clone. V gene TRBV18 combines with J gene TRBJ1-2; D gene unclear. The CDR3 is 14 amino acids. Per the germline V gene, CDR1 is KGHSH and CDR2 is LQKENI. V was pared by 3 bases and J by 8 bases, with 16 bases between. CDR3 bases: TGTGCCAGCTCACCGACCGCGACTGGAGACGGCTACACCTTC. This gives the protein CASSPTATGDGYTF.

The sample holds one count of this clone. The chain recombines TRBV4-2 with TRBJ1-5; D is undetermined. Trimming took 3 bases from V and 5 from J, leaving 8 bases between them. CDR3 length: 13 residues. Germline CDR1 and CDR2: LGHNA and YNFKEQ. The CDR3 reads CASSQTGDQPQHF. The CDR3 nucleotides are TGTGCCAGCAGCCAGACCGGGGATCAGCCCCAGCATTTT.

V gene TRBV6-5 combines with J gene TRBJ1-2, with D perhaps TRBD1 (5 bases). This CDR3 is built from 14 residues. Deletions cut 10 bases from V and 2 bases from J, with 17 bases between. Germline V gene data show CDR1 as MNHEY and CDR2 as SVGAGI. The CDR3 DNA reads as TGTGCCACTCAATCCGGACAAGGCAACTATGGCTACACCTTC. This gives the protein CATQSGQGNYGYTF.

The V and J genes are TRBV19 and TRBJ1-4; no reliable D call. Germline V gives CDR1 LNHDA, CDR2 SQIVND (reference sequence). With 5 bases removed from V and 5 bases from J, the gap between germline ends came to 6 bases. The CDR3 is 12 amino acids. DNA for the CDR3: TGTGCCAGTAGTGAGGTGAATGAAAAACTGTTTTTT. Its translation: CASSEVNEKLFF. The full variable domain, rest sourced from reference TRBV19 and TRBJ1-4, is DGGITQSPKYLFRKEGQNVTLSCEQNLNHDAMYWYRQDPGQGLRLIYYSQIVNDFQKGDIAEGYSVSREKKESFPLTVTSAQKNPTAFYLCASSEVNEKLFFGSGTQLSVL.

The chain employs TRBV4-2 and TRBJ2-5; the D gene could be TRBD1 or TRBD2 (5 bases each). Germline V lookup: CDR1 LGHNA, CDR2 YNFKEQ. Trimming stripped 5 bases from V and 5 bases from J, with 15 bases between. The length of the CDR3 is 14 residues. CDR3 loop: CASSSVWGGETQYF. DNA for the CDR3: TGTGCCAGCAGCAGCGTTTGGGGCGGGGAGACCCAGTACTTC.

The chain has TRBV7-2 and TRBJ1-1; D is possibly TRBD1 (5 bases). Per germline, CDR1 SGHTA and CDR2 FQGNSA. V lost 4 bases and J lost 1, with 7 bases in between. The CDR3 is made up of 13 amino acids. CDR3 sequence reads: CASSYDRNTEAFF. The CDR3 DNA reads TGTGCCAGCAGCTACGACAGGAACACTGAAGCTTTCTTT.